A single sample is the source of the 20 T cell receptor beta chains below, sequenced in a study of identical twins. TCRdb re-called the 5' RACE reads with MiXCR, one entry per CDR3 protein. The sample includes hundreds of thousands of distinct CDR3 sequences, about 18% of them seen just once. These data also formed part of another study, on T cells expressing NK-cell markers.

Input material: PBMCs. Receptors originate from a woman aged 18-29 years in good health.

This clonotype was counted only a few times. The CDR3 protein is CASSYGSRVQHF. The CDR3 DNA reads TGTGCCAGCAGTTATGGTTCGAGGGTCCAGCATTTT. The chain recombines TRBV12-3 or TRBV12-4 with TRBJ1-5, with D unresolved. V was trimmed by 4 bases and J by 12 bases, leaving 13 bases between them. The CDR3 is made up of 12 amino acids.

This clonotype was seen a few times. The CDR3 loop reads CASSPNPLASGRAGELFF. The CDR3 DNA is TGTGCCAGCAGTCCAAACCCCCTCGCTAGCGGGAGGGCTGGGGAGCTGTTTTTT. The rearrangement joins TRBV25-1 to TRBJ2-2; 12 bases fit TRBD2. The CDR3 totals 18 residues. CDR1 and CDR2 (germline): MGHDK, SYGVNS. V dropped 5 bases and J dropped 8; count of bases not matched to a gene: 15.

CDR3 sequence (DNA): TGTGCCAGCAGCTTGGTTTTAAGTGCGTTCTTC. Residues: CASSLVLSAFF. The V gene is TRBV7-2, the J gene TRBJ2-1; D is unresolved. V was trimmed by 3 bases and J by 15 bases, leaving 12 bases between them. Germline values: CDR1 SGHTA, CDR2 FQGNSA. This CDR3 comprises 11 residues. Full variable domain (rest looked up from reference TRBV7-2 and TRBJ2-1): GAGVSQSPSNKVTEKGKDVELRCDPISGHTALYWYRQSLGQGLEFLIYFQGNSAPDKSGLPSDRFSAERTGGSVSTLTIQRTQQEDSAVYLCASSLVLSAFFGPGTRLTVL.

CDR3 protein: CSAYTPMNTEAFF. CDR3 DNA: TGCAGTGCTTATACTCCCATGAACACTGAAGCTTTCTTT. J is TRBJ1-1 and V is TRBV20-1; no definite D call. The germline V gene encodes CDR1 DFQATT and CDR2 SNEGSKA (reference sequence). This CDR3 region has 13 residues. V was pared by 5 bases and J by 0 bases, with 10 bases between.

This chain connects TRBV6-6 to TRBJ1-2, with a possible D match to TRBD1 (6 bases). The germline V gene has CDR1 MNHNY and CDR2 SVGAGI (reference sequence). The CDR3 covers 12 residues. This CDR3 is CATWTALRGYTF. CDR3 coding DNA: TGTGCGACATGGACAGCTCTAAGGGGCTACACCTTC.

This sequence joins TRBV29-1 and TRBJ2-1; D ambiguous. V shed 2 bases and J shed 5 bases, with 7 bases lying between them. CDR1 is SQVTM and CDR2 is ANQGSEA in the germline V gene. CDR3 length: 12 amino acids. CDR3 loop: CSVEREDNEQFF. CDR3 DNA sequence: TGCAGCGTTGAAAGAGAGGACAATGAGCAGTTCTTC.

The chain links TRBV20-1 to TRBJ1-4, with D perhaps TRBD1 (6 bases). The CDR3 covers 15 residues. V shed 0 bases and J shed 4 bases, with 12 bases lying between them. The germline CDR1 and CDR2 sequences are DFQATT and SNEGSKA (reference sequence). The CDR3 here is CSARDWGAINEKLFF. DNA for the CDR3: TGCAGTGCTAGAGATTGGGGGGCGATTAATGAAAAACTGTTTTTT.

The V call is TRBV7-9, the J call TRBJ1-3; TRBD1 might be the D (5 bases). Germline V gene lookup returns CDR1 SEHNR and CDR2 FQNEAQ (reference sequence). This CDR3 contains 12 residues. Between the trimmed V and J ends, which lost 8 bases and 1 base, there was a span of 6 bases. CDR3 sequence (DNA): TGTGCCAGCGGGGGGTCTGGAAACACCATATATTTT. It specifies CASGGSGNTIYF.

The chain recombines TRBV11-2 with TRBJ2-7; D is uncertain. The CDR3 consists of 14 residues. Germline V gene lookup returns CDR1 SGHAT and CDR2 FQNNGV. V was clipped by 4 bases and J by 4 bases, with 14 bases between them. The CDR3 here is CASSSPPFLYEQYF. The CDR3 DNA follows: TGTGCCAGCAGCTCACCCCCTTTTTTATACGAGCAGTACTTC.

This clonotype was counted only a few times. The gene calls are TRBV5-1 and TRBJ1-2; unclear D gene. CDR3 length: 15 amino acids. In germline, CDR1 is SGHRS, CDR2 YFSETQ. Trimming cost V 0 bases and J 3 bases, with 12 bases left between them. The CDR3 DNA sequence: TGCGCCAGCAGCTTGGACAGCCTCGGCGACTATGGCTACACCTTC. Encoded protein: CASSLDSLGDYGYTF.

The sample holds a few counts of this clonotype. The genes are TRBV12-3 or TRBV12-4 and TRBJ1-2, with 7 bases identical to TRBD1. V shed 6 bases, J shed 13 bases, and the junction held 11 bases outside the gene matches. This CDR3 spans 12 amino acids. CDR3 region: CASRRNTGVPTF. Written as DNA, the CDR3 is TGTGCCAGCAGAAGGAATACAGGGGTCCCCACCTTC.

The CDR3 nucleotides read TGCAGTGAATCAGGGGGGCTGAACACTGAAGCTTTCTTT. It is translated as CSESGGLNTEAFF. The chain carries TRBV29-1 and TRBJ1-1; 7 positions agree with TRBD1. The CDR3 is 13 residues long. The germline V gene encodes CDR1 SQVTM and CDR2 ANQGSEA.

This chain joins TRBV12-3 or TRBV12-4 and TRBJ1-2; D uncertain. V was cut by 5 bases and J by 8 bases, with 15 bases left in between. This CDR3 comprises 13 residues. The CDR3 DNA follows: TGTGCCAGCAGTCCTGCGGCGGGGATCGGCTACACCTTC. This translates into CASSPAAGIGYTF.

This sequence joins TRBV3-1 and TRBJ2-1; 13 bases line up with TRBD2. The CDR3 is 15 residues long. The trim removed 4 bases at V and 12 bases at J, leaving 9 bases unmatched. Germline V lookup: CDR1 LGHDT, CDR2 YNNKEL (reference sequence). The CDR3 DNA is TGTGCCAGCAGCCTCACTAGCGGGGGGGCCGCTCGGCAGTTCTTC. It is translated as CASSLTSGGAARQFF.

The table lists this clonotype with a few counts. V usage is TRBV7-9 and J usage is TRBJ2-1; D gene unclear. V was pared by 0 bases and J by 1 base, with 10 bases between. The germline gives CDR1 SEHNR, CDR2 FQNEAQ (reference sequence). The CDR3 runs to 16 residues. CDR3 bases: TGTGCCAGCAGCTTAGCCCAGGCTAGGTCCTACAATGAGCAGTTCTTC. Protein: CASSLAQARSYNEQFF.

Concerning this clonotype: At one of its ends the junction is not consistent with the germline gene, which may arise from a read error. The V gene is TRBV7-2, the J gene TRBJ2-3, with a weak D call TRBD2 (6 bases). CDR3 length: 13 residues. The germline V gene has CDR1 SGHTA and CDR2 FQGNSA. In DNA, the CDR3 is TGTGCCGGCAGCTGGGACTTGAGTAGTACGCAGTATTTT. This encodes CAGSWDLSSTQYF.

The V call is TRBV25-1, the J call TRBJ2-7; TRBD2 agrees at 7 bases. Germline V gene sequence: CDR1 MGHDK, CDR2 SYGVNS. The ends lost 3 bases at V and 0 bases at J; junction bases unmatched: 8. The CDR3 runs to 16 residues. This CDR3 reads CASSDHRRGNSYEQYF. Here the CDR3 DNA reads TGTGCCAGCAGTGACCATCGGCGGGGGAACTCCTACGAGCAGTACTTC.

Only a few counts were recorded for this clonotype. The CDR3 here is CSARAPSGGRYQPQHF. The CDR3 coding sequence is TGCAGTGCTAGAGCTCCTTCGGGGGGTCGGTATCAGCCCCAGCATTTT. The gene calls are TRBV20-1 and TRBJ1-5; possible D gene TRBD1, 5 bases. CDR3 length: 16 amino acids. V shed 1 base and J shed 5 bases, with 18 bases lying between them. CDR1 DFQATT and CDR2 SNEGSKA come from the germline V gene (reference sequence).

This clonotype was counted many times. The chain is built from TRBV6-5 and TRBJ1-1; D gene ambiguous. The CDR3 has 12 amino acids. V lost 2 bases to trimming and J lost 1 base, with 2 bases between them. Germline values: CDR1 MNHEY, CDR2 SVGAGI. The CDR3 coding sequence is TGTGCCAGCAGTTACAGGAACACTGAAGCTTTCTTT. Translated, it gives CASSYRNTEAFF.

This clonotype was counted between two and nine times. A much larger clonotype is one base distant, so this may be a read error. The chain carries TRBV27 and TRBJ2-5; possibly TRBD1 for D (5 bases). Germline loops: CDR1 MNHEY, CDR2 SMNVEV (reference sequence). This CDR3 is built from 13 residues. V was clipped by 3 bases and J by 4 bases, with 9 bases between them. In nucleotides, the CDR3 is TGTGCCAGCAGTTTCAGGGTGGGAGAGACCCAGTACTTC. Translated, it gives CASSFRVGETQYF.